This record covers a single TCR beta chain. The entry originates in a study of blood T cell repertoires in COVID-19. Study context: Donors in the United States, Italy and Spain gave samples during acute or convalescent COVID-19.

Per the authors' pipeline: Reference gene primer amplification gave nucleated cell count estimates. Data came from immunoSEQ multiplex PCR; TCRdb stores just in-frame clones and leaves some out. V and J calls plus clone size are reproduced from that table; the DNA served to infer D and trimming. This sample carries 100,000 to 150,000 clones, over 75% of them seen once, and the ten largest clones take around 7.3%. The sequence was obtained from a man aged 50-59 years with acute or convalescent COVID-19. The material sequenced was peripheral blood.

CDR3 protein: CASNGGSRATDTQYF. CDR3 coding DNA: TGTGCCAGCAATGGGGGGAGTAGGGCCACAGATACGCAGTATTTT. J is TRBJ2-3 and V is TRBV28; perhaps TRBD2 as D (6 bases). Germline V lookup: CDR1 MDHEN, CDR2 SYDVKM. V was cut by 7 bases and J by 2 bases, with 16 bases left in between. The CDR3 loop spans 15 amino acids. Variable domain in full (rest from reference TRBV28 and TRBJ2-3): DVKVTQSSRYLVKRTGEKVFLECVQDMDHENMFWYRQDPGLGLRLIYFSYDVKMKEKGDIPEGYSVSREKKERFSLILESASTNQTSMYLCASNGGSRATDTQYFGPGTRLTVL.